What follows describes a single TCR beta chain. The germline CDR1 and CDR2 sequences are LNHDA and SQIVND (reference sequence). This CDR3 is 15 amino acids long. Trimming took off 6 bases at V and 3 bases at J, with 15 bases between the two ends. Across 24 US areas, participants ranged in age from about 18 to 90 years. Each participant's cohort was designated according to participant-reported clinical history. This sample was included in a study of blood T cell repertoires in COVID-19. Libraries were prepared by immunoSEQ multiplex PCR; TCRdb keeps only in-frame clonotypes and omits some of them. The sample yields roughly 250,000 clones, around nine tenths seen once.

The TCR comes from a woman aged 45 to 65 who had recovered from COVID-19. Material: PBMCs or T cells enriched from blood (not recorded which). The chain carries TRBV19 and TRBJ2-4; D gene ambiguous. Here the CDR3 reads CASSARNLGKNIQYF. In DNA, the CDR3 is TGTGCCAGTAGCGCCCGGAATCTAGGCAAAAACATTCAGTACTTC.